This passage covers 14 T cell receptor beta chains from one sample sequenced in a study of T cells after yellow fever vaccination. From the 5' RACE reads, TCRdb called clonotypes with MiXCR, one entry per CDR3 protein. Among 510,000 or so distinct CDR3 sequences listed, about 19% were seen once. The source was PBMCs, collected 15 days after the yellow fever booster vaccination. The origin of the receptors is a man aged 25 to 40 who received the YFV17D yellow fever vaccine.

The chain combines TRBV20-1 with TRBJ2-7; D gene ambiguous. The V and J ends lost 6 bases and 3 bases respectively, with 18 bases between them. CDR1 is DFQATT and CDR2 is SNEGSKA in the germline V gene (reference sequence). CDR3 length equals 14 residues. CDR3 region: CSAVGSSSVYEQYF. Written as DNA, the CDR3 is TGCAGTGCGGTTGGGTCCTCAAGTGTCTACGAGCAGTACTTC.

Only one count was recorded for this clonotype. V gene TRBV9 combines with J gene TRBJ2-3; 8 positions agree with TRBD2. The CDR3 is 15 amino acids. With 3 bases clipped from V and 5 bases from J, the junction kept 8 bases outside the gene matches. Per the germline V gene, CDR1 is SGDLS and CDR2 is YYNGEE. The CDR3 bases are TGTGCCAGCAGCGCTCCGCGGCGGGAGGTAGATACGCAGTATTTT. It yields the protein CASSAPRREVDTQYF.

In this sample, this clonotype turned up once. V usage is TRBV7-2 and J usage is TRBJ2-7; D is possibly TRBD2 (5 bases). CDR3 length: 14 residues. Germline values: CDR1 SGHTA, CDR2 FQGNSA. Deletions cut 3 bases from V and 4 bases from J, with 13 bases between. The DNA of the CDR3 is TGTGCCAGCAGCTTTACTAGTTTGGGTTACGAGCAGTACTTC. It specifies CASSFTSLGYEQYF.

V and J are TRBV6-2 or TRBV6-3 and TRBJ2-2, with D maybe TRBD2 (5 bases). Germline V gene data show CDR1 as MNHEY and CDR2 as SVGEGT. The ends were cut back, 6 bases at V and 6 bases at J, with 11 bases in the middle. The CDR3 length is 13 residues. The CDR3 region has the DNA TGTGCCAGCAGCAAACTAGGGCCCGGGGAGCTGTTTTTT. It is translated as CASSKLGPGELFF.

This CDR3 reads CASSADPNTGELFF. The CDR3 DNA reads as TGCGCCAGCAGCGCAGACCCGAACACCGGGGAGCTGTTTTTT. V and J are TRBV5-1 and TRBJ2-2; D uncertain. The length of the CDR3 is 14 residues. Trimming cost V 4 bases and J 0 bases, with 7 bases left between them. Germline V gene lookup returns CDR1 SGHRS and CDR2 YFSETQ.

This clonotype was observed once. The genes are TRBV20-1 and TRBJ2-3; 8 nucleotides align to TRBD1. The V and J ends lost 0 bases and 3 bases, in that order; junction bases with no gene match: 8. Looked up from germline, CDR1 is DFQATT and CDR2 is SNEGSKA (reference sequence). This CDR3 spans 16 amino acids. This CDR3 is CSARDQLQGVTDTQYF. CDR3 nucleotide sequence: TGCAGTGCTAGAGATCAGTTACAGGGGGTAACAGATACGCAGTATTTT.

In this sample, this clonotype turned up many times. This sequence joins TRBV12-3 or TRBV12-4 and TRBJ2-4; maybe TRBD2 (5 bases). Trimming stripped 6 bases from V and 2 bases from J, with 11 bases between. The length of the CDR3 is 14 residues. The CDR3 spells CASSPGNSKNIQYF. The CDR3 DNA is TGTGCCAGCAGCCCCGGGAATTCCAAAAACATTCAGTACTTC.

This clonotype was counted a few times. V and J are TRBV5-4 and TRBJ2-2, with D perhaps given as TRBD1 or TRBD2 (5 bases each). V lost 5 bases and J lost 5, with 13 bases in between. Looked up from germline, CDR1 is SGHNT and CDR2 is YYREEE (reference sequence). This CDR3 spans 14 amino acids. The CDR3 loop is CASSQRDQTGELFF. The CDR3 region has the DNA TGTGCCAGCAGTCAGAGGGACCAGACCGGGGAGCTGTTTTTT. Full variable domain (rest looked up from reference TRBV5-4 and TRBJ2-2): ETGVTQSPTHLIKTRGQQVTLRCSSQSGHNTVSWYQQALGQGPQFIFQYYREEENGRGNFPPRFSGLQFPNYSSELNVNALELDDSALYLCASSQRDQTGELFFGEGSRLTVL.

The chain has TRBV3-1 and TRBJ2-7, with 8 bases lining up with TRBD1. The germline gives CDR1 LGHDT, CDR2 YNNKEL (reference sequence). V shed 4 bases, J shed 4 bases, and the junction held 9 bases outside the gene matches. The CDR3 totals 15 residues. The CDR3 bases are TGTGCCAGCAGCCTAACCTGGACAGGGAATTACGAGCAGTACTTC. Its protein is CASSLTWTGNYEQYF.

As DNA, the CDR3 is TGTGCCAGCAGTTACGGTCTAGCGGGAGCTATGGGGAATGAGCAGTTCTTC. The encoded protein is CASSYGLAGAMGNEQFF. V and J are TRBV6-2 or TRBV6-3 and TRBJ2-1; 10 nucleotides align to TRBD2. In germline, CDR1 is MNHEY, CDR2 SVGEGT. The J segment lost 7 bases and the V segment lost 2 bases, leaving 11 bases of the junction unmatched. The CDR3 sequence is 17 residues long.

This chain links TRBV19 with TRBJ2-2, with 7 positions matching TRBD2. The CDR3 is made up of 14 amino acids. The V gene's germline CDR1 is LNHDA and CDR2 SQIVND (reference sequence). The V segment lost 8 bases and the J segment 6 bases; nucleotides outside the gene matches: 9. The CDR3 nucleotides are TGTGCCAGTTCGGGAGGACTTGGGGCCGGGGAGCTGTTTTTT. This encodes CASSGGLGAGELFF.

This clonotype was seen a handful of times. The V gene is TRBV7-9, the J gene TRBJ2-7; D remains ambiguous. The CDR3 is made up of 13 amino acids. Trimming removed 8 bases from V and 3 bases from J, with 14 bases in between. Germline V gene lookup returns CDR1 SEHNR and CDR2 FQNEAQ (reference sequence). Written as DNA, the CDR3 is TGTGCCAGCCGACCGACCCTTGGCTACGAGCAGTACTTC. Its protein product is CASRPTLGYEQYF.

This chain links TRBV3-1 with TRBJ2-1; D gene unclear. Deletions cut 0 bases from V and 3 bases from J, with 12 bases between. Germline lookup yields CDR1 LGHDT and CDR2 YNNKEL (reference sequence). CDR3 size: 16 residues. CDR3: CASSQDVGKIYNEQFF. The CDR3 nucleotides are TGTGCCAGCAGCCAAGATGTGGGGAAAATCTACAATGAGCAGTTCTTC.

This clonotype was observed a handful of times. This chain links TRBV4-3 with TRBJ2-7, with D hard to call. Trimming shortened V by 2 bases and J by 0 bases, and 8 bases separated the two germline ends. This CDR3 is 14 amino acids long. Germline V lookup: CDR1 LGHNA, CDR2 YSLEER. The CDR3 reads CASSQQFPSYEQYF. CDR3 in DNA: TGCGCCAGCAGCCAACAGTTTCCCTCCTACGAGCAGTACTTC.